This entry concerns a single T cell receptor beta chain. Its antigen is unidentified. This record comes from a study of CD8+ T cells in alopecia areata. Broader study findings: Many expanded lesional clones stayed in scalp and blood while on tofacitinib. Scalp samples also contribute reads from the resident alphabeta T cells found in normal skin.

In germline, CDR1 is KGHSH, CDR2 LQKENI. The CDR3 has 14 amino acids. The V gene lost 1 base and the J gene lost 6 bases, with 13 bases spanning the gap. RNA, once extracted, was reverse transcribed into cDNA for use as the sequencing template. The method was immunoSEQ multiplex PCR; TCRdb's version includes in-frame clones alone and lacks a portion of them. The sample contains 100,000 to 150,000 clones, approximately 57% of which appear only once. Noted treatment: oral pan-JAK inhibitor, 5-10 mg twice daily. This clonotype was obtained from a human donor with alopecia areata. The source was CD4+ T cells sorted from blood, collected at week 4, from a patient treated with tofacitinib. This chain connects TRBV18 to TRBJ2-7; D gene unclear. The CDR3 region has the DNA TGTGCCAGCTCACCACGCCAGACCCTGTTCGAGCAGTACTTC. Protein: CASSPRQTLFEQYF.